This paragraph reports one T cell receptor (beta chain). Original processing notes: Using reference gene primer amplification, nucleated cell counts were estimated. Some clones are missing from TCRdb's copy, which holds only in-frame ones; the method was immunoSEQ multiplex PCR. V, J and clone size were drawn from that table, and D and trimming were deduced from the DNA. The sample has over 250,000 clones; approximately 90% are singletons. CDR1 SNHLY and CDR2 FYNNEI come from the germline V gene. The CDR3 length is 15 residues. V was cut by 7 bases and J by 0 bases, with 15 bases left in between. The data are from a study of blood T cell repertoires in COVID-19. The overall study: COVID-19 samples from acute and convalescent phases originated in the United States, Italy and Spain. PBMCs, B-cell-depleted T cells, or T cells provided the cDNA or gDNA that made up the material.

Material for sequencing was peripheral blood. The gene calls are TRBV2 and TRBJ1-2; maybe TRBD1 (5 bases). This clonotype was sampled from a woman aged 40 to 55 who had recovered from COVID-19. The CDR3 sequence: CASTRNRSPNYGYTF. For the CDR3, the DNA is TGTGCCAGCACAAGAAACAGGTCCCCTAACTATGGCTACACCTTC. The full variable domain, its missing parts supplied by reference TRBV2 and TRBJ1-2, is EPEVTQTPSHQVTQMGQEVILRCVPISNHLYFYWYRQILGQKVEFLVSFYNNEISEKSEIFDDQFSVERPDGSNFTLKIRSTKLEDSAMYFCASTRNRSPNYGYTFGSGTRLTVV.